Included here is one TCR beta chain sequence, with context. These data belong to a study of CD8 T cells in Susac syndrome. A quantity of about 0.5 to 1 ug RNA underwent reverse transcription using random hexamers. TCRdb used MiXCR to reprocess the immunoSEQ multiplex PCR reads, holding one entry per CDR3 protein. The sample consists of about 100,000 distinct CDR3 sequences, nearly 97% of them appearing once. This TCR was recovered from a human donor with Susac syndrome. The sequenced sample consisted of CD8+ T cells from PBMCs.

CDR3 nucleotides: TGTGCCAGCAGTATCCCCGATGTCGGGGAGCTGTTTTTT. Translated: CASSIPDVGELFF. The rearrangement uses TRBV27 and TRBJ2-2; D call uncertain. Germline lookup yields CDR1 MNHEY and CDR2 SMNVEV (reference sequence). With 5 bases removed from V and 7 bases from J, the gap between germline ends came to 11 bases. This CDR3 region has 13 residues.